Shown below are 25 T cell receptor beta chains from a single sample sequenced in a study of cytomegalovirus exposure and HLA in healthy donors. PCR used 60 Vbeta primers and 13 Jbeta primers. Generated by immunoSEQ multiplex PCR, the TCRdb table keeps only in-frame clones and is missing some. The data hold about 150,000 clones, with roughly three quarters observed a single time. Material for sequencing was PBMCs. These receptors were taken from a human donor in good health.

The rearrangement uses TRBV10-3 and TRBJ2-2, with TRBD2 identical over 8 bases. This CDR3 region has 17 residues. V dropped 6 bases and J dropped 3; count of bases not matched to a gene: 12. CDR1 and CDR2 (germline): ENHRY, SYGVKD. The CDR3 DNA reads TGTGCCATCAGCCTCCCTCCCCGCGGGGGGCACACCGGGGAGCTGTTTTTT. Residues: CAISLPPRGGHTGELFF.

This chain links TRBV14 with TRBJ1-2; 8 nucleotides match TRBD1. CDR1 is SGHDN, CDR2 FVKESK, per germline. V was pared by 3 bases and J by 7 bases, with 4 bases of the junction left unmatched. The CDR3 extends over 13 amino acids. The CDR3 protein is CASSHRQGTGYTF. DNA of the CDR3: TGTGCCAGCAGCCATAGACAGGGGACTGGCTACACCTTC.

The sample holds a few counts of this clone. The CDR3 bases are TGTGCCAGCAGTTCCGGACTAGCGGGAGTATATCGAGAGCAGTTCTTC. Protein sequence: CASSSGLAGVYREQFF. The chain recombines TRBV6-6 with TRBJ2-1; 13 bases line up with TRBD2. The ends lost 4 bases at V and 10 bases at J; junction bases unmatched: 10. Germline V gives CDR1 MNHNY, CDR2 SVGAGI (reference sequence). This CDR3 has 16 residues.

The V call is TRBV9, the J call TRBJ2-7; 7 positions match TRBD2. The CDR3 contains 14 residues. V lost 4 bases to trimming and J lost 4 bases; unmatched junction nucleotides: 8. Germline V gene lookup returns CDR1 SGDLS and CDR2 YYNGEE. The chain's CDR3 is CASSRLATQYEQYF. Here the CDR3 DNA reads TGTGCCAGCAGCAGACTAGCTACTCAATACGAGCAGTACTTC.

The rearrangement joins TRBV6-5 to TRBJ1-1, with 8 nucleotides matching TRBD1. The CDR3 is 15 residues long. Trimming at V came to 4 bases and at J to 3 bases, leaving 7 bases not matched to a gene. The V gene's germline CDR1 is MNHEY and CDR2 SVGAGI. For the CDR3, the DNA is TGTGCCAGCAGTTCCGGGACAGGTATTCACACTGAAGCTTTCTTT. Its protein product is CASSSGTGIHTEAFF.

The chain combines TRBV12-5 with TRBJ2-3, with a weak D call TRBD2 (6 bases). This CDR3 spans 15 amino acids. V was shortened by 2 bases and J by 0 bases, with 9 bases between the two germline ends. In germline, CDR1 is LGHNT, CDR2 FRNRAP. CDR3 residues: CASGLPRGSTDTQYF. The DNA for the CDR3 is TGTGCTAGTGGTTTGCCACGGGGGAGCACAGATACGCAGTATTTT.

V and J are TRBV4-1 and TRBJ2-7; 8 bases match TRBD2. The junction had 10 bases not matched to a gene; V was cut back by 3 bases and J by 6 bases. Germline V gene sequence: CDR1 MGHRA, CDR2 YSYEKL. This CDR3 has 15 amino acids. CDR3 residues: CASSHMGSGAVEQYF. Here the CDR3 DNA reads TGCGCCAGCAGCCATATGGGTAGCGGGGCAGTCGAGCAGTACTTC.

The V call is TRBV2, the J call TRBJ2-5; D perhaps matches TRBD1 (5 bases). The J call may be faulty, since TRBJ2-7 better matches the DNA end. CDR1 SNHLY and CDR2 FYNNEI come from the germline V gene. This CDR3 has 14 amino acids. CDR3 region: CASTPQGFSGEQYF. CDR3 DNA: TGTGCCAGCACCCCTCAGGGCTTTTCCGGCGAGCAGTACTTC.

To note about this clone: Without the conserved terminal phenylalanine or tryptophan, this CDR3 likely stems from a read error. No DNA is shown, since the ends of the CDR3 on it are uncertain; the CDR3 is the one TCRdb lists. The chain uses TRBV21-1 and TRBJ1-2. TRBV21-1 is a known pseudogene. The CDR3 adds up to 10 amino acids, both ends counted. CDR3 sequence: CASSKIDQTA.

About this clone itself: One end of the junction varies from germline; a read error may be responsible. The J gene is TRBJ1-2, the V gene TRBV15; D remains unclear. The CDR3 consists of 16 residues. Germline V gives CDR1 LNHNV, CDR2 YYDKDF (reference sequence). CDR3 residues: CATSRVLGTARYGYPF. The CDR3 DNA is TGTGCCACCAGCAGAGTATTGGGTACAGCCCGCTATGGCTACCCCTTC.

This clone showed up just a few times. This chain uses TRBV5-1 with TRBJ2-7; TRBD1 matches 7 bases. Germline V CDR1 and CDR2: SGHRS, YFSETQ. CDR3 size: 15 residues. Germline trimming cut 5 bases from V and 1 base from J; bases unmatched to any gene: 9. The CDR3 loop is CASRPTGEWSYEQYF. The CDR3 DNA follows: TGCGCCAGCAGACCAACAGGGGAATGGTCCTACGAGCAGTACTTC.

The rearrangement uses TRBV28 and TRBJ2-3; a possible D gene is TRBD1 (5 bases). From germline, CDR1 is MDHEN and CDR2 SYDVKM. Trimming cost V 7 bases and J 9 bases, with 17 bases left between them. The CDR3 is 13 amino acids. CDR3 amino acids: CASTAAGRTTQYF. CDR3 sequence (DNA): TGTGCCAGCACCGCGGCAGGGCGGACCACGCAGTATTTT.

CDR3 sequence: CASRSGTNYGYTF. The CDR3 nucleotides read TGTGCCAGCAGATCCGGGACAAACTATGGCTACACCTTC. The chain joins TRBV28 to TRBJ1-2; weak D call: TRBD1 (6 bases). This CDR3 comprises 13 residues. With 6 bases removed from V and 2 bases from J, the gap between germline ends came to 10 bases. CDR1 and CDR2 from the germline V gene are MDHEN and SYDVKM.

The chain has TRBV6-1 and TRBJ1-2; perhaps TRBD1 as D (5 bases). The CDR3 is made up of 13 amino acids. CDR1 is MNHNS and CDR2 is SASEGT in the germline V gene. With 3 bases removed from V and 4 bases from J, the gap between germline ends came to 9 bases. The CDR3 loop reads CASSDSGIYGYTF. In DNA, the CDR3 is TGTGCCAGCAGTGACTCAGGGATCTATGGCTACACCTTC.

The chain couples TRBV11-2 to TRBJ1-3, with unresolved D. V lost 1 base, J lost 4 bases, and 8 bases lay in between. CDR3 length equals 14 residues. Germline CDR1 is SGHAT and CDR2 is FQNNGV. The CDR3, as DNA: TGTGCCAGCAGCTTAGCCATGACAGGAAACACCATATATTTT. Translating it yields CASSLAMTGNTIYF.

The rearrangement uses TRBV19 and TRBJ2-2, with TRBD1 matching over 7 bases. The CDR3 totals 15 residues. Per the germline V gene, CDR1 is LNHDA and CDR2 is SQIVND (reference sequence). J gave up 3 bases and V 3 bases, and 4 bases lay outside the gene matches. The CDR3 reads CASSIWDSYTGELFF. The CDR3, as DNA: TGTGCCAGTAGTATTTGGGACAGCTACACCGGGGAGCTGTTTTTT. The full variable domain, with the rest looked up from reference TRBV19 and TRBJ2-2, is DGGITQSPKYLFRKEGQNVTLSCEQNLNHDAMYWYRQDPGQGLRLIYYSQIVNDFQKGDIAEGYSVSREKKESFPLTVTSAQKNPTAFYLCASSIWDSYTGELFFGEGSRLTVL.

The genes are TRBV7-7 and TRBJ2-7; D call uncertain. CDR3 length equals 12 residues. V was pared by 5 bases and J by 6 bases, with 11 bases between. CDR1 is SSHAT and CDR2 is FNYEAQ in the germline V gene (reference sequence). CDR3 sequence: CASSPPLREQYF. The CDR3 DNA follows: TGTGCCAGCAGCCCTCCACTACGCGAGCAGTACTTC.

V is TRBV11-2 and J is TRBJ2-5; D unresolved. Trimming left V 5 bases short and J 2 bases short, with 21 bases between. This CDR3 region has 17 residues. Germline-derived CDR1 and CDR2 are SGHAT and FQNNGV. CDR3 residues: CASSLSGFFLDQETQYF. The CDR3 DNA sequence: TGTGCCAGCAGCCTAAGTGGGTTTTTCCTAGATCAAGAGACCCAGTACTTC.

In this sample, this clone turned up a few times. J is TRBJ1-5 and V is TRBV6-5; 8 bases are shared with TRBD1. Germline V CDR1 and CDR2: MNHEY, SVGAGI. V trimming: 5 bases; J trimming: 4 bases; junction bases outside the gene matches: 1. The CDR3 covers 13 residues. The chain's CDR3 is CASSRDRNQPQHF. CDR3 DNA: TGTGCCAGCAGTAGGGACAGGAATCAGCCCCAGCATTTT.

The rearrangement links TRBV7-9 to TRBJ2-3; D may be TRBD2 (6 bases). The V end was cut by 5 bases, the J end by 8 bases, with 17 bases between. The CDR3 runs 14 residues. Germline CDR1 is SEHNR and CDR2 is FQNEAQ (reference sequence). In DNA, the CDR3 is TGTGCCAGCAGCCTTCCTAGAAACGGGGGTACGCAGTATTTT. Amino acids: CASSLPRNGGTQYF.

The rearrangement joins TRBV5-1 to TRBJ2-1; TRBD2 aligns across 14 bases. Germline assignment: CDR1 SGHRS and CDR2 YFSETQ. CDR3 length: 16 amino acids. With 0 bases clipped from V and 7 bases from J, the junction kept 3 bases outside the gene matches. The CDR3 spells CASSLAGLAGVNEQFF. CDR3 nucleotide sequence: TGCGCCAGCAGCTTGGCGGGACTAGCGGGGGTAAATGAGCAGTTCTTC. Complete variable domain (other parts from reference TRBV5-1 and TRBJ2-1): KAGVTQTPRYLIKTRGQQVTLSCSPISGHRSVSWYQQTPGQGLQFLFEYFSETQRNKGNFPGRFSGRQFSNSRSEMNVSTLELGDSALYLCASSLAGLAGVNEQFFGPGTRLTVL.

The CDR3 loop reads CASSQPRGLAGVGGSYNEQFF. As DNA, the CDR3 is TGTGCCAGCAGCCAGCCGAGGGGGCTAGCGGGAGTTGGGGGCTCCTACAATGAGCAGTTCTTC. This rearrangement joins TRBV9 to TRBJ2-1; 10 positions match TRBD2. Germline CDR1 and CDR2: SGDLS and YYNGEE. This CDR3 contains 21 residues. The V gene end was trimmed by 4 bases and the J gene end by 0 bases; junction bases not matched to a gene: 19.

The chain combines TRBV2 with TRBJ1-6; D perhaps matches TRBD1 (5 bases). V lost 6 bases and J lost 5, with 20 bases in between. This CDR3 has 17 residues. Germline-derived CDR1 and CDR2 are SNHLY and FYNNEI. CDR3 region: CASRYAIAGLDNSPLHF. Written as DNA, the CDR3 is TGTGCCAGCAGGTACGCCATCGCGGGGCTAGATAATTCACCCCTCCACTTT.

As regards this clone: This same CDR3 is encoded by further DNA sequences in the sample. The chain combines TRBV18 with TRBJ2-5; 10 bases align to TRBD1. V trimming: 3 bases; J trimming: 3 bases; junction bases outside the gene matches: 1. Germline-derived CDR1 and CDR2 are KGHSH and LQKENI. CDR3 length equals 14 residues. Written as DNA, the CDR3 is TGTGCCAGCTCACCGGGGACAGGGGAAGAGACCCAGTACTTC. This codes for CASSPGTGEETQYF.

The rearrangement links TRBV10-2 to TRBJ2-3, with D tentatively TRBD2 (5 bases). Trimming shortened V by 5 bases and J by 0 bases, and 9 bases separated the two germline ends. The germline V gene encodes CDR1 WSHSY and CDR2 SAAADI. The CDR3 is 14 residues long. CDR3 loop: CASSPLASTDTQYF. The CDR3 coding sequence is TGCGCCAGCAGTCCCCTAGCTAGCACAGATACGCAGTATTTT.